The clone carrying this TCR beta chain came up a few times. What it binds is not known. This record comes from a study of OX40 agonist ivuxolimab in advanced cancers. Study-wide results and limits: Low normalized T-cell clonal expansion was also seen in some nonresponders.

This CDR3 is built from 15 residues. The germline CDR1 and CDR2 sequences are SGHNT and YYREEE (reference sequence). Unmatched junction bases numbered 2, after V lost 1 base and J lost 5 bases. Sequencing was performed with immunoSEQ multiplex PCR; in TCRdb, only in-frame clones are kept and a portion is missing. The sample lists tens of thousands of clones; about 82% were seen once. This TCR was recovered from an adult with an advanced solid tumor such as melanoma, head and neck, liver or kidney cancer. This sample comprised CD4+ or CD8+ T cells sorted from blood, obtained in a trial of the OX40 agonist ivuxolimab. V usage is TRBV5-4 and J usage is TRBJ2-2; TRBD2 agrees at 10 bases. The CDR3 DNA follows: TGTGCCAGCAGCTTGTCTAGCGGGGGAACCGGGGAGCTGTTTTTT. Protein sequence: CASSLSSGGTGELFF.